The T cell receptor beta chain under discussion was sequenced for a study of human T cells and chemical hapten exposure. Study-wide context: Each patch test put 0.01% DPC on the upper back, and results were read at 6 days.

Time point indicated: patch test 1, 2 weeks after DPC sensitization. As to treatment: therapeutic diphenylcyclopropenone sensitization with weekly scalp DPC. Blood sampling occurred before each patch-test application. TCRdb reprocessed the RACE reads with MiXCR, giving one entry per CDR3 protein. Altogether around 120,000 distinct CDR3 sequences are present, around 13% being singletons, with the ten largest covering 0.92%. In its sample, this clonotype was seen a few times. The CDR3 runs 13 residues. V lost 5 bases, J lost 0 bases, and 7 bases lay in between. Germline V gene data show CDR1 as SGHDN and CDR2 as FVKESK.

This specimen was whole blood, taken in connection with sensitization to the hapten diphenylcyclopropenone (DPC). The receptor's source is a man younger than 30 with alopecia areata. Some clones in this sample may be carry-over from other donors' samples. V is TRBV14 and J is TRBJ1-1, with D possibly TRBD1 on 5 matching bases. The CDR3 region is CASSYRMNTEAFF. The CDR3 nucleotides are TGTGCCAGCAGCTACAGGATGAACACTGAAGCTTTCTTT.